The present entry profiles one T cell receptor (beta chain) with its context. Its antigen is as yet unknown. This sample stems from a study of Ad26.COV2.S vaccination and SARS-CoV-2 variants. Study information: Sample donor was a member of the COV1001 Ad26.COV2.S trial arm.

Treatment given: about 20 received Ad26.COV2.S at low or high dose, single or two shots; about 5 received placebo; per-sample allocation not given. On day 63 after the first injection, vaccine and placebo recipients gave samples. An adult of 18-55 years in Boston served as donor. The CDR3 runs to 14 residues. V lost 0 bases, J lost 8 bases, and 10 bases lay in between. Germline V gene lookup returns CDR1 LNHNV and CDR2 YYDKDF (reference sequence). Libraries were prepared by immunoSEQ multiplex PCR; TCRdb keeps only in-frame clonotypes and omits some of them. The data hold about half a million clones, with 80% to 90% observed a single time. Study outcomes and limitations: People given the vaccine had a wider spike-specific TCR breadth than placebo recipients did.

The V gene is TRBV15, the J gene TRBJ1-4; D remains unclear. Material: peripheral blood, obtained in a trial of Ad26.COV2.S vaccine versus placebo. The source of this sequence is a person aged 18-65 years who received the Ad26.COV2.S COVID-19 vaccine or a placebo. This CDR3 is CATSRDQVTEKLFF. DNA of the CDR3: TGTGCCACCAGCAGAGACCAGGTTACGGAAAAACTGTTTTTT.